These 16 T cell receptor beta chains share one sample of origin, sequenced in a study of shared clonotypes between healthy human individuals. Only in-frame clones appear in the TCRdb table, and some are missing; sequencing was by immunoSEQ multiplex PCR. The sample yields 2 million to 2.5 million clones, about 94% seen once. The sequenced material came from naive CD4+ T cells sorted from blood. Documented subset: CD45RA+ positively selected. These receptor sequences come from a man aged 18-30 years in good health.

The chain recombines TRBV6-5 with TRBJ1-2; 7 bases align to TRBD1. CDR1 is MNHEY and CDR2 is SVGAGI in the germline V gene. CDR3 length equals 14 residues. Germline trimming cut 6 bases from V and 3 bases from J; bases unmatched to any gene: 7. CDR3: CASSYRGDDYGYTF. The CDR3 coding sequence is TGTGCCAGCAGCTACAGGGGAGACGACTATGGCTACACCTTC.

The V call is TRBV7-2, the J call TRBJ2-5, with TRBD2 matching over 12 bases. Germline V gene data show CDR1 as SGHTA and CDR2 as FQGNSA. The CDR3 has 16 amino acids. The V and J ends lost 3 bases and 2 bases, in that order; junction bases with no gene match: 4. This CDR3 reads CASSFSSGRGQETQYF. The DNA of the CDR3 is TGTGCCAGCAGCTTCTCTAGCGGGAGGGGACAAGAGACCCAGTACTTC.

The chain recombines TRBV9 with TRBJ2-6; possibly TRBD1 for D (5 bases). The CDR3 contains 19 residues. Trimming removed 4 bases at V and 0 bases at J, with 20 bases between. Germline CDR1 reads SGDLS; CDR2 reads YYNGEE. The CDR3 is CASSNPLPGRRSGANVLTF. DNA for the CDR3: TGTGCCAGCAGCAACCCCCTCCCAGGGCGGCGCTCTGGGGCCAACGTCCTGACTTTC.

The table lists this clone with a count of one. CDR3 in DNA: TGTGCTAGTGGTTTGGAGCCCTGGGAGGGGACGGAGACCCAGTACTTC. Translation gives CASGLEPWEGTETQYF. The chain is built from TRBV12-5 and TRBJ2-5, with 7 bases matching TRBD2. Germline lookup yields CDR1 LGHNT and CDR2 FRNRAP. V shed 1 base, J shed 5 bases, and the junction held 10 bases outside the gene matches. The CDR3 spans 16 residues.

The table lists this clone with a count of one. The chain combines TRBV4-3 with TRBJ2-7; TRBD1 or TRBD2 may be the D gene (8 bases each). Trimming removed 3 bases from V and 5 bases from J, with 35 bases in between. Germline V gives CDR1 LGHNA, CDR2 YSLEER. The CDR3 loop spans 21 amino acids. The CDR3 nucleotides are TGCGCCAGCAGCCAGGTGACAGGGGCTAATATTTTAGCGGGATTATACAACGAGCAGTACTTC. Its translation is CASSQVTGANILAGLYNEQYF.

A word on this clone: Different DNA sequences within this sample yield the same CDR3. The chain joins TRBV18 to TRBJ1-2; the D gene is possibly TRBD1 (5 bases). Per germline, CDR1 KGHSH and CDR2 LQKENI. This CDR3 is 14 amino acids long. Trimming removed 0 bases at V and 4 bases at J, with 9 bases between. The CDR3 DNA reads TGTGCCAGCTCACCACCGGGCAGGGTCTATGGCTACACCTTC. It is translated as CASSPPGRVYGYTF.

This rearrangement joins TRBV30 to TRBJ1-5; perhaps TRBD1 as D (6 bases). The CDR3 runs 14 residues. With 7 bases removed from V and 2 bases from J, the gap between germline ends came to 15 bases. Germline V lookup: CDR1 GTSNPN, CDR2 SVGIG (reference sequence). The CDR3 loop reads CAYKGGAGNQPQHF. The DNA of the CDR3 is TGTGCCTATAAAGGGGGGGCCGGCAATCAGCCCCAGCATTTT.

As to this clone: This same CDR3 is encoded by further DNA sequences in the sample. J is TRBJ2-7 and V is TRBV5-1, with TRBD1 as a possible D gene (6 bases). V was cut by 4 bases and J by 0 bases, with 11 bases left in between. The CDR3 has 14 residues. Germline CDR1 SGHRS, CDR2 YFSETQ. The DNA for the CDR3 is TGCGCCAGCAGCCTGACAGGTCTCTCCTACGAGCAGTACTTC. Residues: CASSLTGLSYEQYF.

The genes are TRBV5-4 and TRBJ2-7; D ambiguous. The CDR3 is 14 residues long. Germline CDR1 is SGHNT and CDR2 is YYREEE (reference sequence). V was clipped by 1 base and J by 1 base, with 9 bases between them. The CDR3 reads CASSLYGRSYEQYF. Here the CDR3 DNA reads TGTGCCAGCAGCTTGTACGGCAGATCCTACGAGCAGTACTTC.

The gene calls are TRBV7-6 and TRBJ2-7; D remains ambiguous. This CDR3 has 14 amino acids. Trimming shortened V by 1 base and J by 2 bases, and 9 bases separated the two germline ends. Germline V CDR1 and CDR2: SGHVS, FNYEAQ. CDR3 sequence (DNA): TGTGCCAGCAGCTTAGAACGGACCGCCTACGAGCAGTACTTC. Its protein product is CASSLERTAYEQYF.

A single count supports this clone. This chain joins TRBV5-5 and TRBJ2-7; D call uncertain. Trimming cost V 0 bases and J 1 base, with 14 bases left between them. CDR1 and CDR2 from the germline V gene are SGHKS and YYEKEE (reference sequence). The CDR3 has 16 amino acids. This CDR3 reads CASSLEDLGLSYEQYF. The CDR3 coding sequence is TGTGCCAGCAGCTTGGAAGATTTGGGGTTGTCCTACGAGCAGTACTTC.

This chain links TRBV6-5 with TRBJ2-1; the D gene is possibly TRBD1 (6 bases). Trimming left V 2 bases short and J 4 bases short, with 9 bases between. CDR1 is MNHEY, CDR2 SVGAGI, per germline. The CDR3 covers 14 residues. CDR3 sequence (DNA): TGTGCCAGCAGTTACGAACAGGGTTACAATGAGCAGTTCTTC. Translating gives CASSYEQGYNEQFF.

The chain uses TRBV30 and TRBJ2-2, with D unclear. Germline lookup yields CDR1 GTSNPN and CDR2 SVGIG (reference sequence). V was pared by 3 bases and J by 3 bases, with 11 bases between. The CDR3 has 14 amino acids. The DNA of the CDR3 is TGTGCCTGGAGGAACCGCCCGGACACCGGGGAGCTGTTTTTT. Protein sequence: CAWRNRPDTGELFF.

The J gene is TRBJ2-3, the V gene TRBV27; 14 bases are shared with TRBD2. After removal of 5 bases from V and 2 bases from J, the junction contained 12 bases not matched to a gene. The germline gives CDR1 MNHEY, CDR2 SMNVEV (reference sequence). This CDR3 is built from 19 residues. DNA for the CDR3: TGTGCCAGCAGTCGTCCCCGACTAGCGGGGGGGCCGAACACAGATACGCAGTATTTT. Translated: CASSRPRLAGGPNTDTQYF.

The rearrangement joins TRBV7-9 to TRBJ2-7; 7 bases agree with TRBD1. The ends lost 5 bases at V and 6 bases at J; junction bases unmatched: 4. Germline CDR1 and CDR2: SEHNR and FQNEAQ (reference sequence). The CDR3 contains 12 residues. CDR3 coding DNA: TGTGCCAGCAGCCTGGGGACAGCCGAGCAGTACTTC. Its translation: CASSLGTAEQYF.

CDR3 in amino acids: CASSPNPGQGAKQYF. The CDR3 DNA reads TGTGCCAGCTCTCCTAATCCGGGACAGGGGGCAAAGCAGTACTTC. The V call is TRBV18, the J call TRBJ2-7, with 12 bases aligning to TRBD1. The CDR3 runs to 15 residues. The trim removed 6 bases at V and 8 bases at J, leaving 11 bases unmatched. From germline, CDR1 is KGHSH and CDR2 LQKENI.